These 24 T cell receptor beta chains were all obtained from the same sample, sequenced in a study of cytomegalovirus exposure and HLA in healthy donors. Produced via immunoSEQ multiplex PCR; TCRdb's table is partial and in-frame only. The sample records a few hundred thousand clones, 70% to 90% being singletons. The sample consisted of PBMCs. The receptor set was obtained from a woman aged 18-29 years in good health and CMV-seronegative.

The chain couples TRBV6-5 to TRBJ1-4; D gene ambiguous. V was cut by 8 bases and J by 4 bases, with 11 bases left in between. CDR1 is MNHEY, CDR2 SVGAGI, per germline. The CDR3 extends over 13 amino acids. The CDR3 region has the DNA TGTGCCAGCGCCCCGGGTCATAATGAAAAACTGTTTTTT. It encodes CASAPGHNEKLFF.

This clone is a singleton in its sample. The chain recombines TRBV2 with TRBJ1-3, with 7 bases lining up with TRBD1. Trimming at V came to 2 bases and at J to 4 bases, leaving 8 bases not matched to a gene. The CDR3 is 16 residues long. Germline loops: CDR1 SNHLY, CDR2 FYNNEI. DNA of the CDR3: TGTGCCAGCAGTGAATCTTCAGGGGGGAACGGAAACACCATATATTTT. Protein product: CASSESSGGNGNTIYF.

As concerns this clone: The sample contains more than one DNA sequence encoding this CDR3. This chain links TRBV18 with TRBJ2-7; D may be TRBD1 (5 bases). V lost 2 bases to trimming and J lost 0 bases, with 11 bases between them. The CDR3 spans 15 residues. CDR1 KGHSH and CDR2 LQKENI come from the germline V gene. The CDR3 sequence: CASSPVAGLSYEQYF. Written as DNA, the CDR3 is TGTGCCAGCTCACCAGTCGCAGGGCTCTCCTACGAGCAGTACTTC.

The rearrangement joins TRBV28 to TRBJ2-3; 12 bases align to TRBD2. CDR3 size: 19 residues. CDR1 and CDR2 from the germline V gene are MDHEN and SYDVKM. V shed 4 bases, J shed 4 bases, and the junction held 15 bases outside the gene matches. The CDR3 region has the DNA TGTGCCAGCAGTTCGTTGGCTTTGACTAGCGGGAGTATCTCAGATACGCAGTATTTT. It yields the protein CASSSLALTSGSISDTQYF.

Only a few counts were recorded for this clone. The chain joins TRBV6-5 to TRBJ2-7; TRBD1 might be the D (6 bases). Per the germline V gene, CDR1 is MNHEY and CDR2 is SVGAGI. CDR3 length equals 13 residues. Trimming removed 2 bases at V and 7 bases at J, with 12 bases between. The CDR3 DNA reads TGTGCCAGCAGTTACGAGGACAGAGAAGAGCAGTACTTC. Translation: CASSYEDREEQYF.

The chain joins TRBV25-1 to TRBJ2-2; D unclear. V lost 6 bases and J lost 0, with 11 bases in between. There are 15 residues in the CDR3. CDR1 is MGHDK, CDR2 SYGVNS, per germline. The CDR3 is CASREGPPNTGELFF. The CDR3 coding sequence is TGTGCCAGCAGAGAAGGGCCGCCGAACACCGGGGAGCTGTTTTTT.

The V gene is TRBV6-6, the J gene TRBJ2-7; TRBD1 matches 7 bases. V gave up 0 bases and J gave up 2 bases; unmatched junction bases: 4. The germline gives CDR1 MNHNY, CDR2 SVGAGI (reference sequence). This CDR3 contains 15 residues. The CDR3 sequence: CASSYSRTGTYEQYF. As DNA, the CDR3 is TGTGCCAGCAGTTACTCGCGGACAGGAACCTACGAGCAGTACTTC.

The chain combines TRBV27 with TRBJ1-2, with a tentative D call TRBD1 (5 bases). CDR1 is MNHEY, CDR2 SMNVEV, per germline (reference sequence). The V end lost 4 bases, the J end lost 7 bases, and 19 bases lay between the germline ends. This CDR3 has 15 amino acids. The CDR3 loop reads CASSSSLSQAGGYTF. CDR3 sequence (DNA): TGTGCCAGCAGTTCATCCCTTTCACAGGCAGGTGGCTACACCTTC.

The chain recombines TRBV7-3 with TRBJ2-5; perhaps TRBD2 as D (7 bases). This CDR3 has 16 residues. The V end lost 2 bases, the J end lost 5 bases, and 18 bases lay between the germline ends. CDR1 is SGHTA, CDR2 FQGTGA, per germline. The CDR3 DNA is TGTGCCAGCAGCTTAGTTGGGGGCGGGAGCGGCGAGACCCAGTACTTC. This encodes CASSLVGGGSGETQYF.

The rearrangement joins TRBV2 to TRBJ2-1; 9 nucleotides agree with TRBD2. The V gene end was trimmed by 3 bases and the J gene end by 3 bases; junction bases not matched to a gene: 3. Germline loops: CDR1 SNHLY, CDR2 FYNNEI. The CDR3 loop spans 15 amino acids. In nucleotides, the CDR3 is TGTGCCAGCAGTGAGGAGACTAGCGGCTACAATGAGCAGTTCTTC. Translation: CASSEETSGYNEQFF.

The V and J genes are TRBV7-8 and TRBJ1-1; a weak D match, TRBD1 (6 bases). CDR1 is SGHVS and CDR2 is FQNEAQ in the germline V gene. V was pared by 1 base and J by 5 bases, with 11 bases between. The CDR3 runs to 14 residues. The CDR3 DNA sequence: TGTGCCAGCAGCTTAGACAGGGTGGCGACTGAAGCTTTCTTT. Amino acid sequence: CASSLDRVATEAFF.

This clone came up a few times. The V and J genes are TRBV7-2 and TRBJ1-2, with unresolved D. Germline V gene sequence: CDR1 SGHTA, CDR2 FQGNSA. Deletions cut 0 bases from V and 8 bases from J, with 16 bases between. CDR3 length equals 15 residues. The CDR3, as DNA: TGTGCCAGCAGCTTAGCCAGTGGCCGCCCTCAAGGCTACACCTTC. Its protein is CASSLASGRPQGYTF.

The chain is built from TRBV27 and TRBJ1-5, with D hard to call. The CDR3 has 15 amino acids. In germline, CDR1 is MNHEY, CDR2 SMNVEV (reference sequence). Trimming took off 5 bases at V and 3 bases at J, with 14 bases between the two ends. The DNA for the CDR3 is TGTGCCAGCAGTCCATCCGGACTAACCAATCAGCCCCAGCATTTT. Translation: CASSPSGLTNQPQHF.

The V and J genes are TRBV28 and TRBJ2-2, with 9 bases matching TRBD1. The V gene end was trimmed by 11 bases and the J gene end by 5 bases; junction bases not matched to a gene: 6. Germline V CDR1 and CDR2: MDHEN, SYDVKM. The CDR3 covers 13 residues. CDR3 nucleotides: TGTGCCGGCGGGACAGGGTTTACCGGGGAGCTGTTTTTT. Amino acid sequence: CAGGTGFTGELFF.

V gene TRBV28 combines with J gene TRBJ2-7, with TRBD1 matching over 9 bases. The J segment lost 9 bases and the V segment lost 3 bases, leaving 18 bases of the junction unmatched. The germline V gene has CDR1 MDHEN and CDR2 SYDVKM. CDR3 length equals 17 residues. Here the CDR3 reads CASSFFNPGQGSIGQYF. In DNA form, the CDR3 reads TGTGCCAGCAGTTTTTTCAACCCGGGACAGGGAAGTATAGGGCAGTACTTC.

J is TRBJ1-1 and V is TRBV4-3; 7 bases fit TRBD1. CDR3 size: 15 residues. CDR1 is LGHNA and CDR2 is YSLEER in the germline V gene. V gave up 3 bases and J gave up 7 bases; unmatched junction bases: 11. CDR3 amino acids: CASSHRDETGFEAFF. In DNA, the CDR3 is TGCGCCAGCAGCCATAGAGACGAGACAGGGTTTGAAGCTTTCTTT.

J is TRBJ2-6 and V is TRBV5-1, with a tentative D call TRBD1 (6 bases). The CDR3 runs to 18 residues. Germline-derived CDR1 and CDR2 are SGHRS and YFSETQ. The V and J ends lost 2 bases and 0 bases respectively, with 15 bases between them. The CDR3 here is CASSFTQGTLSGANVLTF. CDR3 in DNA: TGCGCCAGCAGCTTCACCCAGGGGACCCTCTCTGGGGCCAACGTCCTGACTTTC.

The chain combines TRBV5-8 with TRBJ2-2; the D is unclear. V lost 1 base to trimming and J lost 7 bases, with 8 bases between them. The germline V gene has CDR1 SGHTS and CDR2 YDEGEE. This CDR3 has 13 residues. The CDR3 protein is CASSLMRNGELFF. The CDR3 bases are TGTGCCAGCAGCTTGATGAGGAACGGGGAGCTGTTTTTT.

This sequence joins TRBV28 and TRBJ2-7; possible D gene TRBD2, 6 bases. The CDR3 extends over 12 amino acids. The germline V gene encodes CDR1 MDHEN and CDR2 SYDVKM. V was trimmed by 8 bases and J by 6 bases, leaving 14 bases between them. The CDR3 loop is CASWDGGREQYF. CDR3 DNA: TGTGCCAGCTGGGACGGGGGACGCGAGCAGTACTTC.

The chain links TRBV28 to TRBJ1-5, with 8 bases matching TRBD1. V was clipped by 6 bases and J by 1 base; unmatched bases: 11. Per germline, CDR1 MDHEN and CDR2 SYDVKM. The CDR3 runs to 17 residues. The CDR3 reads CASSPPPQGASNQPQHF. In DNA, the CDR3 is TGTGCCAGCAGCCCCCCGCCCCAGGGGGCAAGCAATCAGCCCCAGCATTTT. The variable domain in full, with the rest retrieved from reference TRBV28 and TRBJ1-5, is DVKVTQSSRYLVKRTGEKVFLECVQDMDHENMFWYRQDPGLGLRLIYFSYDVKMKEKGDIPEGYSVSREKKERFSLILESASTNQTSMYLCASSPPPQGASNQPQHFGDGTRLSIL.

The J gene is TRBJ2-1, the V gene TRBV19; no clear D gene. This CDR3 comprises 13 residues. V was trimmed by 3 bases and J by 6 bases, leaving 9 bases between them. The germline CDR1 and CDR2 sequences are LNHDA and SQIVND (reference sequence). The CDR3 spells CASSIAAVNEQFF. CDR3 coding DNA: TGTGCCAGTAGTATTGCGGCCGTCAATGAGCAGTTCTTC.

The V and J genes are TRBV5-1 and TRBJ2-5, with a weak D call TRBD1 (6 bases). CDR1 and CDR2 (germline): SGHRS, YFSETQ. Trimming took off 1 base at V and 4 bases at J, with 20 bases between the two ends. This CDR3 is 17 amino acids long. Here the CDR3 reads CASSLNYGQGSGETQYF. The CDR3 DNA reads as TGCGCCAGCAGCTTGAATTACGGTCAGGGGAGCGGAGAGACCCAGTACTTC.

V gene TRBV2 combines with J gene TRBJ2-1; D may be TRBD2 (7 bases). The CDR3 is 13 residues long. Between the trimmed V and J ends, which lost 9 bases and 4 bases, there was a span of 13 bases. CDR1 is SNHLY, CDR2 FYNNEI, per germline. CDR3 loop: CARSEGGYNEQFF. The CDR3 DNA reads TGTGCCAGAAGCGAGGGGGGGTACAATGAGCAGTTCTTC.

This clone has more than one count but fewer than ten. The V gene is TRBV15, the J gene TRBJ1-2, with 7 nucleotides matching TRBD1. CDR3 length equals 14 residues. The germline V gene encodes CDR1 LNHNV and CDR2 YYDKDF (reference sequence). V was pared by 1 base and J by 3 bases, with 2 bases of the junction left unmatched. Here the CDR3 reads CATSRGQGDYGYTF. For the CDR3, the DNA is TGTGCCACCAGCAGAGGACAGGGCGACTATGGCTACACCTTC.